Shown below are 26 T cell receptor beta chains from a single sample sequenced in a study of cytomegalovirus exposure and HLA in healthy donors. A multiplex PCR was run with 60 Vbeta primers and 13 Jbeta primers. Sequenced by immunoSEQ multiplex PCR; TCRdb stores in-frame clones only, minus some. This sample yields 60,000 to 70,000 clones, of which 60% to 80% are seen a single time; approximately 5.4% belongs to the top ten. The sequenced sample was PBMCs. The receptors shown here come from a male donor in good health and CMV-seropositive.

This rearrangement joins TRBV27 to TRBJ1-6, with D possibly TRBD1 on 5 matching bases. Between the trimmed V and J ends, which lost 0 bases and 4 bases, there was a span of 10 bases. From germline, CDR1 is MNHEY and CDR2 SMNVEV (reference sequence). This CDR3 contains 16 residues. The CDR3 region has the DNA TGTGCCAGCAGTTTATCGCCAGGGATGTATAATTCACCCCTCCACTTT. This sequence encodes CASSLSPGMYNSPLHF.

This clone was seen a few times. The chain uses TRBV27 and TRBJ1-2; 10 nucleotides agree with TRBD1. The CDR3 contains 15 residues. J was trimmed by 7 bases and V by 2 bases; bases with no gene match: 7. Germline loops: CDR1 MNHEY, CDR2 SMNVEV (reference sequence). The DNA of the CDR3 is TGTGCCAGCAGTTTAAAGGGGACAGGGGTGTCTGGCTACACCTTC. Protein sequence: CASSLKGTGVSGYTF.

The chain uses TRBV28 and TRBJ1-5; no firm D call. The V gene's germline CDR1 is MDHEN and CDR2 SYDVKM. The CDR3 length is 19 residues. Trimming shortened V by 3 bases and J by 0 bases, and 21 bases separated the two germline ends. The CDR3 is CASSFLGMLSQNSNQPQHF. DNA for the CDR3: TGTGCCAGCAGTTTTCTAGGAATGCTGTCGCAGAATAGCAATCAGCCCCAGCATTTT.

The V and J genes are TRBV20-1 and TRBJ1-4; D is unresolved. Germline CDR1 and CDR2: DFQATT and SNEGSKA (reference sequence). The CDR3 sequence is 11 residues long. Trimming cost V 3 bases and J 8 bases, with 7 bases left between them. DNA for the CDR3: TGCAGTGCTAGTCTCCAGGAAAAACTGTTTTTT. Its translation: CSASLQEKLFF.

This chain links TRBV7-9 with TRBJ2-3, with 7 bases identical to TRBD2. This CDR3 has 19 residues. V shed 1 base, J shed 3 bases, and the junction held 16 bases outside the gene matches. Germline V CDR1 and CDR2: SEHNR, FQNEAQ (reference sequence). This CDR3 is CASSLDTRIESGATDTQYF. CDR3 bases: TGTGCCAGCAGCTTAGATACCCGAATCGAAAGCGGGGCTACAGATACGCAGTATTTT. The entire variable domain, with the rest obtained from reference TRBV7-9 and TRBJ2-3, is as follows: DTGVSQNPRHKITKRGQNVTFRCDPISEHNRLYWYRQTLGQGPEFLTYFQNEAQLEKSRLLSDRFSAERPKGSFSTLEIQRTEQGDSAMYLCASSLDTRIESGATDTQYFGPGTRLTVL.

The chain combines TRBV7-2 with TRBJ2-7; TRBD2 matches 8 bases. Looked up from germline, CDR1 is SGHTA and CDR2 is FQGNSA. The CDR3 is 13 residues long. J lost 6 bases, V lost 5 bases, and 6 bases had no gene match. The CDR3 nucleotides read TGTGCCAGCAGCAGCGGGAGCTTTACCGAGCAGTACTTC. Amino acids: CASSSGSFTEQYF.

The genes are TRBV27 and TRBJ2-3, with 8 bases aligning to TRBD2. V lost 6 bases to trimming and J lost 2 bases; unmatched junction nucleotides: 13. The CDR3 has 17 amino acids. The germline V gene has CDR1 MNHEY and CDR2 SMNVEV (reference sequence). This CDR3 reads CASSNHLLAAITDTQYF. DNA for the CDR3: TGTGCCAGCAGCAACCACTTACTAGCGGCCATCACAGATACGCAGTATTTT.

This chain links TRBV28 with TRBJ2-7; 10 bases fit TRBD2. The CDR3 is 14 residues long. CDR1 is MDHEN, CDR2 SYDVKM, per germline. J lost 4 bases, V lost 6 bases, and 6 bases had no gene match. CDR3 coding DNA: TGTGCCAGCAGGGCGAGCGGGGGGGCTTACGAGCAGTACTTC. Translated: CASRASGGAYEQYF.

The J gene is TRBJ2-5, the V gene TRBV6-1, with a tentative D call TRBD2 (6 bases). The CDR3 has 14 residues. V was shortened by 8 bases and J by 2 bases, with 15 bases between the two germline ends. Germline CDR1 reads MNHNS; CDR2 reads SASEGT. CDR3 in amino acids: CASGRRGNQETQYF. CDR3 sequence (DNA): TGTGCCAGCGGTCGGCGGGGAAATCAAGAGACCCAGTACTTC.

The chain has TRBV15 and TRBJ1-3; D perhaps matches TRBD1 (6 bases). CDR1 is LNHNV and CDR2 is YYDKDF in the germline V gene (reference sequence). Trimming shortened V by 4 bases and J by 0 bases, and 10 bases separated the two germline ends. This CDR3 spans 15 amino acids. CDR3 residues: CATSTPTGSGNTIYF. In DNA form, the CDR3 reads TGTGCCACCAGCACCCCGACAGGCTCTGGAAACACCATATATTTT.

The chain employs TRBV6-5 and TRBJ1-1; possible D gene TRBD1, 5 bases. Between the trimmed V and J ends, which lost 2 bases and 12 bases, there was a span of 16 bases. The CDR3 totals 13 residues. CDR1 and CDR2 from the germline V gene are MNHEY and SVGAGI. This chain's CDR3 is CASSYMNTGVPFF. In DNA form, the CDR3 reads TGTGCCAGCAGTTACATGAATACAGGAGTCCCTTTCTTT.

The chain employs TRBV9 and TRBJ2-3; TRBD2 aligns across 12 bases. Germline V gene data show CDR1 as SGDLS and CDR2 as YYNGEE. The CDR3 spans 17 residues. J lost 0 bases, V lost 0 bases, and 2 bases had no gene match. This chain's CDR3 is CASSVATSGGSTDTQYF. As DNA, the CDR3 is TGTGCCAGCAGCGTAGCGACTAGCGGGGGCAGCACAGATACGCAGTATTTT.

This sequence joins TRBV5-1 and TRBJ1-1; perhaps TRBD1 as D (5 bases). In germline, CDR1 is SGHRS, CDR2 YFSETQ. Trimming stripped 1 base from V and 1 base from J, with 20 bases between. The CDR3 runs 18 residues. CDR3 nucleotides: TGCGCCAGCAGCTTGTGGGGGGGTTGGGGGACCCCGAACACTGAAGCTTTCTTT. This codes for CASSLWGGWGTPNTEAFF.

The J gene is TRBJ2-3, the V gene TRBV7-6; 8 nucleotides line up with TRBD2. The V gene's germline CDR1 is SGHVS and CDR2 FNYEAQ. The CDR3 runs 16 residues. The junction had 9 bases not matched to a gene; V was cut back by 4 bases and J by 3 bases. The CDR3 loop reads CASSSRLASITDTQYF. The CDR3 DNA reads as TGTGCCAGCAGCTCGAGACTAGCGAGCATAACAGATACGCAGTATTTT. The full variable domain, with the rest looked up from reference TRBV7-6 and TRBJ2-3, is GAGVSQSPRYKVTKRGQDVALRCDPISGHVSLYWYRQALGQGPEFLTYFNYEAQQDKSGLPNDRFSAERPEGSISTLTIQRTEQRDSAMYRCASSSRLASITDTQYFGPGTRLTVL.

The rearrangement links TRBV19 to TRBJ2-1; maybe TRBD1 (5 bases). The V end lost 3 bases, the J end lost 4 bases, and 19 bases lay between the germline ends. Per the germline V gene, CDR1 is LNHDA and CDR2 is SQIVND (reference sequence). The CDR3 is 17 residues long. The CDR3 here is CASSMGRVRASYNEQFF. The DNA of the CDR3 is TGTGCCAGTAGTATGGGCCGGGTCAGGGCGTCATACAATGAGCAGTTCTTC.

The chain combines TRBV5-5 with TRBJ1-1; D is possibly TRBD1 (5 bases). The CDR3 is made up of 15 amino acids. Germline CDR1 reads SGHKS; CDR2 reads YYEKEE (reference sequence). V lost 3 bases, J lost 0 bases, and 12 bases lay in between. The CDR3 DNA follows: TGTGCCAGCAGCTGGTTGATGGACATGAACACTGAAGCTTTCTTT. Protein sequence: CASSWLMDMNTEAFF.

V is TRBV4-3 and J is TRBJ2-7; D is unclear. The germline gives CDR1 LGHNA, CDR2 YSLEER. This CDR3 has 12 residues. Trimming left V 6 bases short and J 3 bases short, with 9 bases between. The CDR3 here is CASSRLGYEQYF. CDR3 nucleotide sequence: TGCGCCAGCAGTAGACTCGGCTACGAGCAGTACTTC.

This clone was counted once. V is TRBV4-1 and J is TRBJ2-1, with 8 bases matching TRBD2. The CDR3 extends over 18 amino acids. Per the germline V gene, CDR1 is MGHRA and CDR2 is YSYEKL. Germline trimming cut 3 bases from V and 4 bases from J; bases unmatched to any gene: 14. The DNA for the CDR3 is TGCGCCAGCAGCCATCTCCGGGCCGGGCTAGCGGGTTACAATGAGCAGTTCTTC. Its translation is CASSHLRAGLAGYNEQFF.

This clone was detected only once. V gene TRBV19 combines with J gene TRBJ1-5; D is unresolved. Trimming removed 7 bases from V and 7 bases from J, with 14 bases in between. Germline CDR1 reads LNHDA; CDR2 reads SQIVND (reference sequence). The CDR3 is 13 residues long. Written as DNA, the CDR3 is TGTGCCAGTAAGGGAGAAAGGGCGCAGCCCCAGCATTTT. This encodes CASKGERAQPQHF.

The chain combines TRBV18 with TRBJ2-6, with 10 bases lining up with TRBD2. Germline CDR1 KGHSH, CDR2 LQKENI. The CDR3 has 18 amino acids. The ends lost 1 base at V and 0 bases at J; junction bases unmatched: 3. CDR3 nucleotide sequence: TGTGCCAGCTCACCACGGCTAGCGGGGGACTCTGGGGCCAACGTCCTGACTTTC. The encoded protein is CASSPRLAGDSGANVLTF.

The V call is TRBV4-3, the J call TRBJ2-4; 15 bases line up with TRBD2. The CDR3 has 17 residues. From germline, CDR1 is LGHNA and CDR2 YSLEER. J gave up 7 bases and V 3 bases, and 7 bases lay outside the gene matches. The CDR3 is CASSHGLAGGSANIQYF. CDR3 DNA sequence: TGCGCCAGCAGCCATGGACTAGCGGGGGGGAGCGCTAACATTCAGTACTTC.

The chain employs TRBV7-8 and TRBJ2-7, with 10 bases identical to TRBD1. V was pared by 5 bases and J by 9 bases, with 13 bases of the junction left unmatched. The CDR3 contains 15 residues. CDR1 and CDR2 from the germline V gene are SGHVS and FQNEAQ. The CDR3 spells CASSHSGTGEKRQYF. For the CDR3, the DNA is TGTGCCAGCAGCCACTCCGGGACAGGGGAGAAAAGGCAGTACTTC. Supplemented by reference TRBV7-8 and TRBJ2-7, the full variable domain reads GAGVSQSPRYKVAKRGQDVALRCDPISGHVSLFWYQQALGQGPEFLTYFQNEAQLDKSGLPSDRFFAERPEGSVSTLKIQRTQQEDSAVYLCASSHSGTGEKRQYFGPGTRLTVT.

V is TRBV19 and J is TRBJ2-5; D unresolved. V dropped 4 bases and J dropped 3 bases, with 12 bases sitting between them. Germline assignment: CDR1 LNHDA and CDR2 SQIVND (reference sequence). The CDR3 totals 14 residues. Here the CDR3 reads CASSTTNSEETQYF. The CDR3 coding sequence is TGTGCCAGTAGTACTACGAACAGTGAAGAGACCCAGTACTTC.

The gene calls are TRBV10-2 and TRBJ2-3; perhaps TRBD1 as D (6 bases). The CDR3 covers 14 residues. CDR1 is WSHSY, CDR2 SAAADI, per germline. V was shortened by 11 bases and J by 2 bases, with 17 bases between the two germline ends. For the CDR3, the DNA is TGCGCCGGCCGTTCCCAGGGGTCCACAGATACGCAGTATTTT. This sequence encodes CAGRSQGSTDTQYF.

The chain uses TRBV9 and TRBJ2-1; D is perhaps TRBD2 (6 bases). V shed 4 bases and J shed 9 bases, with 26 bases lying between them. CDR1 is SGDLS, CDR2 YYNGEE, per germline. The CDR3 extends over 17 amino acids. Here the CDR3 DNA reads TGTGCCAGCAGCCCGAGTGTTTCGGGAGTCCGAGCAGGTGAGCAGTTCTTC. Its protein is CASSPSVSGVRAGEQFF. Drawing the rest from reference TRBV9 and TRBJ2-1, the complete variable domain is DSGVTQTPKHLITATGQRVTLRCSPRSGDLSVYWYQQSLDQGLQFLIQYYNGEERAKGNILERFSAQQFPDLHSELNLSSLELGDSALYFCASSPSVSGVRAGEQFFGPGTRLTVL.

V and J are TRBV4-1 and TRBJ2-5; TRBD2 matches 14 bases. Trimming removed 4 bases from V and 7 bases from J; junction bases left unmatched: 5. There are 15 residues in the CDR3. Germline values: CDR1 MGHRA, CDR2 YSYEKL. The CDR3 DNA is TGCGCCAGCAGCCCCTTCGGACTAGCGGGGGGGACCCAGTACTTC. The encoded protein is CASSPFGLAGGTQYF.